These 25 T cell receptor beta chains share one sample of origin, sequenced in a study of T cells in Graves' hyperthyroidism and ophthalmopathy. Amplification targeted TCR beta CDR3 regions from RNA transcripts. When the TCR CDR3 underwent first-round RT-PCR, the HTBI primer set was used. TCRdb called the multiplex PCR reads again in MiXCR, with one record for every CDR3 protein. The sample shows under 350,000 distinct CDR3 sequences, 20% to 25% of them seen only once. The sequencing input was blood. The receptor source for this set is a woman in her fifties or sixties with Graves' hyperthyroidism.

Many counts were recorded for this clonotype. CDR3 nucleotide sequence: TGCAGTGCTAGAAATAGCGGGGGGGCCTACGAGCAGTACTTC. The encoded protein is CSARNSGGAYEQYF. The rearrangement links TRBV20-1 to TRBJ2-7; 11 nucleotides line up with TRBD2. The CDR3 consists of 14 residues. The germline CDR1 and CDR2 sequences are DFQATT and SNEGSKA (reference sequence). The trim removed 2 bases at V and 2 bases at J, leaving 2 bases unmatched.

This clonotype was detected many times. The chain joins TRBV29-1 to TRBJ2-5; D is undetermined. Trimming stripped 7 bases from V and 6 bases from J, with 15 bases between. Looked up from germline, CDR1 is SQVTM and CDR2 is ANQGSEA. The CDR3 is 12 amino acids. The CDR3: CSARGDGKTQYF. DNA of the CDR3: TGCAGCGCCCGCGGAGATGGGAAGACCCAGTACTTC.

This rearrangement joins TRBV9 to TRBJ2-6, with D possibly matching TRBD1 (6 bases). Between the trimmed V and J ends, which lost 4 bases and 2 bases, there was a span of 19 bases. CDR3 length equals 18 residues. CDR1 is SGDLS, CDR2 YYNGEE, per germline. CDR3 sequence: CASSPFDEPGAGANVLTF. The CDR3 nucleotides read TGTGCCAGCAGCCCATTCGACGAACCAGGGGCTGGGGCCAACGTCCTGACTTTC.

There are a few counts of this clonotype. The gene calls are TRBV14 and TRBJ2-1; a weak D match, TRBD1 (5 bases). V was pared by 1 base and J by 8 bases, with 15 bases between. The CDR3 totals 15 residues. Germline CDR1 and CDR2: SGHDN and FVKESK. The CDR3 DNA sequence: TGTGCCAGCAGCCAAGTCAGACAGAGGTATGATGAGCAGTTCTTC. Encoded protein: CASSQVRQRYDEQFF.

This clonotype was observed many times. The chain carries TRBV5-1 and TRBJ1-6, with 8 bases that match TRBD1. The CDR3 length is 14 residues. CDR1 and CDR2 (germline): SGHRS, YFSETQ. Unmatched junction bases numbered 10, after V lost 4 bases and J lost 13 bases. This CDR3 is CASSPGTGGTPLHF. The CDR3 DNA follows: TGCGCCAGCAGCCCGGGGACAGGAGGGACCCCCCTCCACTTT.

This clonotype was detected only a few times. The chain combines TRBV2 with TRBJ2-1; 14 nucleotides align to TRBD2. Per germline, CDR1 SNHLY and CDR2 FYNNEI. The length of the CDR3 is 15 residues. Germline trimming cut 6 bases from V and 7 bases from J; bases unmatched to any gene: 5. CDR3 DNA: TGTGCCAGCAGGTCCGGGACTAGCGGGAGTAATGAGCAGTTCTTC. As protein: CASRSGTSGSNEQFF.

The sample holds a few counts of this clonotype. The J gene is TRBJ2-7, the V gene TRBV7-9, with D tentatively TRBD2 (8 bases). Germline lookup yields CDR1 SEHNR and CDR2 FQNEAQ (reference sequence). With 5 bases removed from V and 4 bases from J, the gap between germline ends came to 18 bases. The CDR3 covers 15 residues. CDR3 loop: CASSRGGQPIYEQYF. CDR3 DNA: TGTGCCAGCAGCCGGGGGGGACAGCCCATTTACGAGCAGTACTTC.

The CDR3 sequence: CASSRGPASTDTQYF. DNA for the CDR3: TGTGCCAGCAGCCGCGGACCCGCTAGCACAGATACGCAGTATTTT. V is TRBV14 and J is TRBJ2-3; D gene ambiguous. This CDR3 has 15 amino acids. Per germline, CDR1 SGHDN and CDR2 FVKESK. Deletions cut 4 bases from V and 0 bases from J, with 11 bases between.

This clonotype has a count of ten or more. CDR3 amino acids: CSAGRAGLNTEAFF. The CDR3 DNA follows: TGCAGTGCTGGTAGGGCTGGATTGAACACTGAAGCTTTCTTT. This chain links TRBV20-1 with TRBJ1-1; D gene uncertain. The CDR3 has 14 amino acids. Looked up from germline, CDR1 is DFQATT and CDR2 is SNEGSKA (reference sequence). The V gene lost 5 bases and the J gene lost 0 bases, with 13 bases spanning the gap.

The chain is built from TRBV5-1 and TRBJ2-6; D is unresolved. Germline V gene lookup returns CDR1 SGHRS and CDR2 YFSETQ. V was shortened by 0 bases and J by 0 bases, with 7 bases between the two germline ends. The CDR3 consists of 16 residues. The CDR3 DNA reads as TGCGCCAGCAGCTTGGTGGGCACCTCTGGGGCCAACGTCCTGACTTTC. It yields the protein CASSLVGTSGANVLTF.

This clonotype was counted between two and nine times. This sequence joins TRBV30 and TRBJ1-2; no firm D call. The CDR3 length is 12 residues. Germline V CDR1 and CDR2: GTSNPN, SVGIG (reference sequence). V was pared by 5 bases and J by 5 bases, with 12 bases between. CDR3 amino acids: CAWAPATYGYTF. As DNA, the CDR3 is TGTGCCTGGGCCCCGGCAACATATGGCTACACCTTC.

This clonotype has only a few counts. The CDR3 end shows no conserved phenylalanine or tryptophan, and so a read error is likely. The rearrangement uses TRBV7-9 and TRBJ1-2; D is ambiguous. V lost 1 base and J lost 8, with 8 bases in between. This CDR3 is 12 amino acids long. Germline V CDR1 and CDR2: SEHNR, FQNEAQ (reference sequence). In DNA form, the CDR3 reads TGTGCCAGCAGCTTAGTACGAGGAGGCTACACCCTC. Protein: CASSLVRGGYTL.

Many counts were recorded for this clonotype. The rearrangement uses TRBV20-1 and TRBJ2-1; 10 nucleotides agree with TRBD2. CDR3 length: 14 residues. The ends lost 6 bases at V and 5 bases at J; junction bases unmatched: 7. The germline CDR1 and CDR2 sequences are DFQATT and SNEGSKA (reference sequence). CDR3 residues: CSARRLAGHNEQFF. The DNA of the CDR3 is TGCAGTGCCCGACGACTAGCGGGTCACAATGAGCAGTTCTTC.

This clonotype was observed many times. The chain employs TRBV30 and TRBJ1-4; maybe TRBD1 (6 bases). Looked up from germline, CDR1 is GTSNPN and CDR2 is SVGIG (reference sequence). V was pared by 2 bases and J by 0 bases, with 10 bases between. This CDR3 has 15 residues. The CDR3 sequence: CAWSWGQATNEKLFF. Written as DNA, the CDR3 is TGTGCCTGGAGTTGGGGACAAGCAACTAATGAAAAACTGTTTTTT.

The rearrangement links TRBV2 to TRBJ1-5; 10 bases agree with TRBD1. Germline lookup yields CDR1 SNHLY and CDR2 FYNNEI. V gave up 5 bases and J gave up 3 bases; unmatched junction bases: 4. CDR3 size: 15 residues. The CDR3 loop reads CASSRTGGNNQPQHF. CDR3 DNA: TGTGCCAGCAGTCGGACAGGGGGAAACAATCAGCCCCAGCATTTT.

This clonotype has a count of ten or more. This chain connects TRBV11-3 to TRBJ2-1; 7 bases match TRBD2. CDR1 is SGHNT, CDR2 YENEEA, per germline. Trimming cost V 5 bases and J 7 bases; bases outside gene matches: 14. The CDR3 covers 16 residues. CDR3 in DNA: TGTGCCAGCAGCCCACACCTTGCGGGAGTAAGTAATGAGCAGTTCTTC. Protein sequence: CASSPHLAGVSNEQFF.

The CDR3 loop reads CASSFLAGVINAGELFF. For the CDR3, the DNA is TGTGCCAGCAGTTTTCTAGCGGGAGTCATTAATGCCGGGGAGCTGTTTTTT. The chain recombines TRBV27 with TRBJ2-2; 10 bases match TRBD2. Germline-derived CDR1 and CDR2 are MNHEY and SMNVEV (reference sequence). The trim removed 3 bases at V and 6 bases at J, leaving 10 bases unmatched. The CDR3 sequence is 17 residues long.

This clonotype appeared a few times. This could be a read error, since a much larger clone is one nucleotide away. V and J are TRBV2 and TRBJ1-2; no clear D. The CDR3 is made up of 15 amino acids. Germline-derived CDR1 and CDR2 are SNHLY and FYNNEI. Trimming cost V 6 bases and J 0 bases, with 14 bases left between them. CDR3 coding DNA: TGTGCCAGCAGCGGACGGGCAGGCACTAACTATGGCTACACCTTC. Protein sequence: CASSGRAGTNYGYTF.

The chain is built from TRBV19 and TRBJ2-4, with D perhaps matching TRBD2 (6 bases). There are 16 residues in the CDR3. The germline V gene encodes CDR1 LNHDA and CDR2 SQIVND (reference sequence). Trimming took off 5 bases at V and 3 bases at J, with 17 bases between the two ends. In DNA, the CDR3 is TGTGCCAGTAGTGCCGGAGGGCCGGGGTTCAAAAACATTCAGTACTTC. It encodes CASSAGGPGFKNIQYF.

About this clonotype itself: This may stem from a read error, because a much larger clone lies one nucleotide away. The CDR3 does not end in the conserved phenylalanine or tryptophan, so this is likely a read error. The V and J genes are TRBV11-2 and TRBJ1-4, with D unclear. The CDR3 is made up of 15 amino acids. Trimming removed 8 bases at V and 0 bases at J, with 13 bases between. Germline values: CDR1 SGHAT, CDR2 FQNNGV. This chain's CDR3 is CASGSSGSTNEKLFS. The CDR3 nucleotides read TGTGCCAGCGGATCTAGTGGTTCAACTAATGAAAAACTGTTTTCT.

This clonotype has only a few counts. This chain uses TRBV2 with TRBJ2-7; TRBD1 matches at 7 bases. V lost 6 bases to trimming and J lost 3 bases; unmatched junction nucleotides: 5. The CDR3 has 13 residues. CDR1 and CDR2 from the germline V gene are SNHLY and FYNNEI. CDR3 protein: CASSGGQDYEQYF. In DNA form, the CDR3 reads TGTGCCAGCAGCGGCGGACAGGACTACGAGCAGTACTTC.

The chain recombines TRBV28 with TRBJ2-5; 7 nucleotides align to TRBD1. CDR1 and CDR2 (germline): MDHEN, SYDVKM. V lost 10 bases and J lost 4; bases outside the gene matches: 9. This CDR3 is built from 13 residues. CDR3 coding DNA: TGTGCCATCAAAGCCCAGGGGGTAGAGACCCAGTACTTC. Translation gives CAIKAQGVETQYF.

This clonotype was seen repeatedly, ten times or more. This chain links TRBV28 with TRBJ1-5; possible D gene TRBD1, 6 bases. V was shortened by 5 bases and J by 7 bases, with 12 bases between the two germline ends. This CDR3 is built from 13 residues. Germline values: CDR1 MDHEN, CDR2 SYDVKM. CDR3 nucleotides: TGTGCCAGCAGTCCGGGACACCGGCAGCCCCAGCATTTT. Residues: CASSPGHRQPQHF.

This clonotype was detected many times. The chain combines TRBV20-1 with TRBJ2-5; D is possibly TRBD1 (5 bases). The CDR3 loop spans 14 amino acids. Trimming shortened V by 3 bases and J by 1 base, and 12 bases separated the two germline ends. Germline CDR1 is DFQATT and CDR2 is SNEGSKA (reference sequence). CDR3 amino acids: CSASRRQSQETQYF. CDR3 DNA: TGCAGTGCTAGCCGGAGACAGAGCCAAGAGACCCAGTACTTC.

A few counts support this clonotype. The CDR3 reads CSVGKGTGRGIYEQYF. The CDR3 DNA reads as TGCAGCGTTGGAAAGGGGACAGGGAGGGGAATCTACGAGCAGTACTTC. V gene TRBV29-1 combines with J gene TRBJ2-7, with TRBD1 matching over 9 bases. Germline trimming cut 4 bases from V and 3 bases from J; bases unmatched to any gene: 13. The length of the CDR3 is 16 residues. CDR1 SQVTM and CDR2 ANQGSEA come from the germline V gene.